This T cell receptor (beta chain) was recorded in a study of blood T cell repertoires in COVID-19. Study-level background: Italy, Spain and the United States were the sources of the convalescent and acute COVID-19 samples. Sources were T cells, B-cell-depleted T cells, or PBMCs; the material itself was cDNA or gDNA.

Per the study methods: Estimated nucleated cell counts came from reference gene primer amplification. This table comes from immunoSEQ multiplex PCR, and its TCRdb copy is limited to in-frame clones, with some not included. That table gives V, J and clone size, and the DNA gave D and trimming. The repertoire has 200,000 or so clones, around four fifths of them found once; the top ten carry roughly 5%. The CDR3 has 12 residues. Sequencing was done on a sample of peripheral blood. The origin of this receptor is a woman aged 30 to 39 with acute or convalescent COVID-19. The chain is built from TRBV21-1 and TRBJ1-5. TRBV21-1 is reported as a pseudogene. CDR3 sequence: CASSKPLQPQHF. The CDR3, as DNA: TGTGCCAGCAGCAAACCCTTACAGCCCCAGCATTTT.